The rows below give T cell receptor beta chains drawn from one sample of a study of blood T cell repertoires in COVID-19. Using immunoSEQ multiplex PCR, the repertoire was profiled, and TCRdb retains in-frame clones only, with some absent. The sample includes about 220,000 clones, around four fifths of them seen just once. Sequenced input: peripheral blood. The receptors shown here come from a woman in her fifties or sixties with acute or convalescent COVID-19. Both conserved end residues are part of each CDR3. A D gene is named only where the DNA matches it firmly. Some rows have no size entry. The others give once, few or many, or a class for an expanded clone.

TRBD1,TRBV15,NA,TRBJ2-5,TGTGCCACCAGCCCACTATACAGGGGCGTGGGGGAGACCCAGTACTTC,CATSPLYRGVGETQYF
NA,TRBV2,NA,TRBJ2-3,TGTGCCAGCACCAGGGGATCCGGCACAGATACGCAGTATTTT,CASTRGSGTDTQYF
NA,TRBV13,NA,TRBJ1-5,TGTGCCAGCAGCTTAAGGAGTCAGCCCCAGCATTTT,CASSLRSQPQHF
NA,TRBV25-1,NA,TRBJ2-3,TGTGCCAGCAGTGAGGCGACTGGGAGCACAGATACGCAGTATTTT,CASSEATGSTDTQYF
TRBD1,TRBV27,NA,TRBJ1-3,TGTGCCAGCAAGGTGGAGGGGGCCTTCTCTGGAAACACCATATATTTT,CASKVEGAFSGNTIYF
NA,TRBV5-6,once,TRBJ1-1,TGTGCCAGCAGGCCAGAGACAGTCATGAACACTGAAGCTTTCTTT,CASRPETVMNTEAFF
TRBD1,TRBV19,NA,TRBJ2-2,TGTGCCAGTGGTCCGGGACAGGGTTTCGTCGGGGAGCTGTTTTTT,CASGPGQGFVGELFF
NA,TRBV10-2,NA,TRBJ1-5,TGCGCCAGCAGTGAGAGGGGGAGGGATAGCAATCAGCCCCAGCATTTT,CASSERGRDSNQPQHF
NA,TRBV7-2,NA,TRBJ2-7,TGTGCCAGCAGCTCGACAAGTGCAGGCTACGAGCAGTACTTC,CASSSTSAGYEQYF
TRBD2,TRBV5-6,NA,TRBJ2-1,TGTGCCAGCAGCTTGGCGTCTAGCGGGAGGAGGAATGAGCAGTTCTTC,CASSLASSGRRNEQFF
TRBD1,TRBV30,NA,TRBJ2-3,TGTGCCTGGAGTGTAGACAGGGGTACAGATACGCAGTATTTT,CAWSVDRGTDTQYF
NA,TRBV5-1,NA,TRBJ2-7,TGCGCCAGCAGGATTAACGGGGACTACGAGCAGTACTTC,CASRINGDYEQYF
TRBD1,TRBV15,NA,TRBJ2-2,TGTGCCACCAGCAGGACAGGGGGAACAGGGGAGCTGTTTTTT,CATSRTGGTGELFF
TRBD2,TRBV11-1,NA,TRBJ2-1,TGTGCCAGCAGCTCCGAGCCTAGCGGGAATAATGAGCAGTTCTTC,CASSSEPSGNNEQFF
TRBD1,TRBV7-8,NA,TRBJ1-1,TGTGCCAGCAGCTTAGGGGACAGGGGTGGGACTGAAGCTTTCTTT,CASSLGDRGGTEAFF